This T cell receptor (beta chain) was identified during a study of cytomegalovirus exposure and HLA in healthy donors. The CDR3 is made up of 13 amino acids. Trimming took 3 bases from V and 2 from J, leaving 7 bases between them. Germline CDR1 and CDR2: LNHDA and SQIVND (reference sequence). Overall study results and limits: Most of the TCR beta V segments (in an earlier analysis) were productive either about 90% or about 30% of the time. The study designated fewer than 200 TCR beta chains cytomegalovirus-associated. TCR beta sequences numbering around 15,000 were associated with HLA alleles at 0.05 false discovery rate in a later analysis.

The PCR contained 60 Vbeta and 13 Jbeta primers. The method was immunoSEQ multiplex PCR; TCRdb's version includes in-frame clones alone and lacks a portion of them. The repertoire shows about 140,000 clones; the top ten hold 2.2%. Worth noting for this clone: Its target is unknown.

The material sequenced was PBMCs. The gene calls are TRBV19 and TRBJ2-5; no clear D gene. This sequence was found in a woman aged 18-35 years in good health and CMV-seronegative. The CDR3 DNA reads TGTGCCAGTAGTATTTTAGAGCAAGAGACCCAGTACTTC. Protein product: CASSILEQETQYF.